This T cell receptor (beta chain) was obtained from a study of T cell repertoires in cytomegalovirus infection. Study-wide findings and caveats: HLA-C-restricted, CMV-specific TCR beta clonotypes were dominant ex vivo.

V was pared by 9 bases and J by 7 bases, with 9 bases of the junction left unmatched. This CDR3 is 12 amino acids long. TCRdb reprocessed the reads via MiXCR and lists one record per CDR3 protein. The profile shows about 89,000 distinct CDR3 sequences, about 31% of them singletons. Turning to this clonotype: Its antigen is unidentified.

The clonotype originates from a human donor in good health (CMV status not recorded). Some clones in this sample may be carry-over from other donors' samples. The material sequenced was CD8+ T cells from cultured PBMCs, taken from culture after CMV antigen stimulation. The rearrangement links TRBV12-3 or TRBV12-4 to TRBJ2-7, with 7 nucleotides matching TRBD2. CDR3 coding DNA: TGTGCCAGTGCGCGGGGGTTCAGAGAGCAGTACTTC. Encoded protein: CASARGFREQYF.